The clone carrying this TCR beta chain was detected a few times. Its matching antigen is unknown. Relative to the germline gene, one junction end is altered; a read error may explain this. The sample comes from a study of cytomegalovirus exposure and HLA in healthy donors. About the study: Genetic ancestry analysis placed 81% of the 300 to 500 donors that were genotyped in the Caucasian-associated cluster. Study results and caveats: In vitro experiments confirmed that a few CMV-associated chains were specific for CMV antigens. The study carried out a later analysis of TCR beta sequences. It associated 16,951 of them with specific HLA alleles at a false discovery rate of 0.05.

PCR employed 60 Vbeta and 13 Jbeta primers. Measured with immunoSEQ multiplex PCR; TCRdb has only the in-frame clones, and not every one. The repertoire holds roughly 120,000 clones, with roughly two thirds as singletons. The germline CDR1 and CDR2 sequences are SEHNR and FQNEAQ (reference sequence). The CDR3 has 14 amino acids. The sequenced sample was PBMCs. The receptor was isolated from a man aged 25 to 40 in good health and CMV-seropositive. This chain joins TRBV7-9 and TRBJ1-3; D is unresolved. CDR3 amino acids: CSSSFRGEGNTIYF. The CDR3 region has the DNA TGTTCCAGCAGCTTTCGCGGGGAAGGAAACACCATATATTTT. Filled out from reference TRBV7-9 and TRBJ1-3, the complete variable domain reads DTGVSQNPRHKITKRGQNVTFRCDPISEHNRLYWYRQTLGQGPEFLTYFQNEAQLEKSRLLSDRFSAERPKGSFSTLEIQRTEQGDSAMYLCSSSFRGEGNTIYFGEGSWLTVV.